A single sample is the source of the 27 T cell receptor beta chains below, sequenced in a study of T cell repertoires in cytomegalovirus infection. TCRdb ran MiXCR on the reads and lists one entry per CDR3 protein. The table lists roughly 130,000 distinct CDR3 sequences, approximately 8.8% of them singletons. Specimen: PBMCs. The receptors stem from a human donor in good health (CMV status not recorded). Some clones in this sample may be carry-over from other donors' samples.

This clonotype was detected a few times. V and J are TRBV29-1 and TRBJ2-5; 11 positions match TRBD2. J gave up 1 base and V 4 bases, and 2 bases lay outside the gene matches. The germline V gene has CDR1 SQVTM and CDR2 ANQGSEA. The CDR3 extends over 14 amino acids. The CDR3 region is CSVGLAGGQETQYF. As DNA, the CDR3 is TGCAGCGTTGGGCTAGCGGGGGGCCAAGAGACCCAGTACTTC. The whole variable domain, filled in from reference TRBV29-1 and TRBJ2-5, reads SAVISQKPSRDICQRGTSLTIQCQVDSQVTMMFWYRQQPGQSLTLIATANQGSEATYESGFVIDKFPISRPNLTFSTLTVSNMSPEDSSIYLCSVGLAGGQETQYFGPGTRLLVL.

This clonotype was counted ten times or more. The chain combines TRBV30 with TRBJ1-6, with D possibly TRBD1 on 6 matching bases. Trimming shortened V by 3 bases and J by 6 bases, and 21 bases separated the two germline ends. CDR3 length: 17 residues. Germline V CDR1 and CDR2: GTSNPN, SVGIG (reference sequence). The CDR3 DNA sequence: TGTGCCTGGAGAGTCTTATTGGGGGCTCTAAGTAATTCACCCCTCCACTTT. Amino acid sequence: CAWRVLLGALSNSPLHF.

This clonotype appeared a few times. The V gene is TRBV20-1, the J gene TRBJ2-7; D might be TRBD1 (6 bases). Trimming removed 6 bases at V and 2 bases at J, with 20 bases between. CDR3 length: 15 amino acids. CDR1 is DFQATT and CDR2 is SNEGSKA in the germline V gene (reference sequence). The chain's CDR3 is CSARNPTGAPYEQYF. In DNA, the CDR3 is TGCAGTGCGAGAAACCCGACAGGTGCCCCCTACGAGCAGTACTTC.

On this clonotype: A much more abundant neighbour one base away suggests this may be a read error. The rearrangement joins TRBV2 to TRBJ1-2; D is uncertain. The CDR3 is 11 amino acids. In germline, CDR1 is SNHLY, CDR2 FYNNEI. V shed 8 bases and J shed 2 bases, with 6 bases lying between them. Written as DNA, the CDR3 is TGTGCCAGCGGTGGGAACTATGGCTACACCTTC. Its protein product is CASGGNYGYTF.

CDR3 bases: TGCAGCGCCCTGTCCGGAGGGGAGCTGTTTTTT. Its protein product is CSALSGGELFF. The chain is built from TRBV29-1 and TRBJ2-2; D call uncertain. CDR1 and CDR2 (germline): SQVTM, ANQGSEA. V was shortened by 7 bases and J by 8 bases, with 11 bases between the two germline ends. The CDR3 loop spans 11 amino acids.

This clonotype occurred many times. The chain is built from TRBV7-2 and TRBJ2-3; a weak D match, TRBD2 (6 bases). Germline V gene sequence: CDR1 SGHTA, CDR2 FQGNSA. This CDR3 is built from 15 residues. Trimming left V 5 bases short and J 6 bases short, with 18 bases between. The CDR3 bases are TGTGCCAGCAGCCCCGGAGGGGCTGGGGAGGATACGCAGTATTTT. Protein: CASSPGGAGEDTQYF.

This clonotype occurred many times. This chain links TRBV19 with TRBJ1-5; 7 bases are shared with TRBD1. V was clipped by 5 bases and J by 4 bases; unmatched bases: 5. The CDR3 totals 14 residues. Germline CDR1 is LNHDA and CDR2 is SQIVND (reference sequence). CDR3 amino acids: CASSGTVSNQPQHF. The CDR3 DNA sequence: TGTGCCAGTAGTGGGACAGTCTCAAATCAGCCCCAGCATTTT.

Comments on this clonotype: A much larger clonotype is one base distant, so this may be a read error. The chain uses TRBV7-6 and TRBJ2-3; 7 positions agree with TRBD2. Per the germline V gene, CDR1 is SGHVS and CDR2 is FNYEAQ. J gave up 8 bases and V 7 bases, and 18 bases lay outside the gene matches. The CDR3 has 16 residues. As DNA, the CDR3 is TGTGCCAGCATCCCGCACGGGGCTGGCGGGGGAGTTACGCAGTATTTT. It is translated as CASIPHGAGGGVTQYF.

This clonotype turned up a few times. The rearrangement joins TRBV19 to TRBJ2-1; perhaps TRBD2 as D (6 bases). The length of the CDR3 is 13 residues. Germline lookup yields CDR1 LNHDA and CDR2 SQIVND (reference sequence). Trimming took 6 bases from V and 7 from J, leaving 13 bases between them. This CDR3 is CASRTGAGNEQFF. The CDR3 DNA sequence: TGTGCCAGTAGAACAGGCGCGGGGAATGAGCAGTTCTTC.

Ten or more counts support this clonotype. V is TRBV2 and J is TRBJ1-2; D might be TRBD1 (5 bases). This CDR3 has 15 residues. Deletions cut 3 bases from V and 4 bases from J, with 15 bases between. Germline V gives CDR1 SNHLY, CDR2 FYNNEI. CDR3 residues: CASSDTERDFYGYTF. CDR3 in DNA: TGTGCCAGCAGTGACACTGAACGGGACTTCTATGGCTACACCTTC.

This clonotype was seen at least ten times. The rearrangement uses TRBV7-9 and TRBJ1-2, with 10 bases matching TRBD1. This CDR3 is built from 15 residues. Germline CDR1 and CDR2: SEHNR and FQNEAQ (reference sequence). The ends lost 5 bases at V and 8 bases at J; junction bases unmatched: 11. The CDR3 bases are TGTGCCAGCAGCAACCAAGGGACAGGGGTAGTCGGCTACACCTTC. Its translation is CASSNQGTGVVGYTF.

The chain recombines TRBV3-1 with TRBJ2-7; 9 bases map to TRBD2. This CDR3 region has 14 residues. CDR1 and CDR2 (germline): LGHDT, YNNKEL (reference sequence). V gave up 4 bases and J gave up 7 bases; unmatched junction bases: 8. CDR3 in amino acids: CASSPTGLASEQYF. DNA for the CDR3: TGTGCCAGCAGCCCAACGGGACTAGCCTCTGAGCAGTACTTC.

There are many counts of this clonotype. This chain connects TRBV19 to TRBJ1-1, with 7 bases identical to TRBD1. Trimming took 6 bases from V and 0 from J; bases not matched to a gene: 4. The germline V gene encodes CDR1 LNHDA and CDR2 SQIVND (reference sequence). The CDR3 totals 14 residues. In DNA form, the CDR3 reads TGTGCCAGTAGGGGGACAGTTGTGAACACTGAAGCTTTCTTT. Translation: CASRGTVVNTEAFF.

The table lists this clonotype with many counts. The CDR3 sequence is CASSLRQIYGYTF. The CDR3 DNA reads TGTGCCAGCAGTTTGAGACAGATCTATGGCTACACCTTC. The chain combines TRBV28 with TRBJ1-2; TRBD1 might be the D (5 bases). V shed 3 bases and J shed 4 bases, with 9 bases lying between them. Germline lookup yields CDR1 MDHEN and CDR2 SYDVKM. This CDR3 has 13 amino acids.

The rearrangement joins TRBV4-2 to TRBJ2-1, with a possible D match to TRBD2 (5 bases). The ends were cut back, 0 bases at V and 8 bases at J, with 14 bases in the middle. The CDR3 has 15 residues. Germline V CDR1 and CDR2: LGHNA, YNFKEQ. The CDR3: CASSQDTLAGDEQFF. The CDR3 DNA follows: TGTGCCAGCAGCCAAGATACCCTAGCCGGGGATGAGCAGTTCTTC.

This clonotype was seen repeatedly, ten times or more. The gene calls are TRBV28 and TRBJ1-1, with D possibly being TRBD1 (5 bases). Trimming took off 10 bases at V and 1 base at J, with 16 bases between the two ends. This CDR3 has 14 residues. CDR1 and CDR2 (germline): MDHEN, SYDVKM. CDR3 nucleotide sequence: TGTGCCATCCAACTGAGTGGGGGGAACACTGAAGCTTTCTTT. Residues: CAIQLSGGNTEAFF.

This clonotype was picked up many times. One junction end disagrees with the germline gene, perhaps due to a read error. The chain links TRBV2 to TRBJ2-7; D is ambiguous. The CDR3 is made up of 13 amino acids. Germline assignment: CDR1 SNHLY and CDR2 FYNNEI. The DNA for the CDR3 is TGTGCCAGCATTGAATGGCCGCTCTACGAGCAGTACTTC. It is translated as CASIEWPLYEQYF.

This clonotype came up many times. The chain joins TRBV7-8 to TRBJ1-4, with D maybe TRBD1 (5 bases). The CDR3 runs 15 residues. In germline, CDR1 is SGHVS, CDR2 FQNEAQ. Deletions cut 10 bases from V and 7 bases from J, with 22 bases between. CDR3 nucleotide sequence: TGTGCCACCCGCCTAGGGAGGGGACGGGTTGAAAAACTGTTTTTT. Translated: CATRLGRGRVEKLFF.

The V gene is TRBV11-1, the J gene TRBJ2-7; TRBD2 agrees at 11 bases. After removal of 1 base from V and 6 bases from J, the junction contained 2 bases not matched to a gene. From germline, CDR1 is SGHAT and CDR2 FQDESV (reference sequence). This CDR3 contains 14 residues. The CDR3: CASSLGGLAGEQYF. The CDR3 nucleotides are TGTGCCAGCAGCTTAGGAGGACTAGCGGGCGAGCAGTACTTC.

This clonotype was seen many times. The chain is built from TRBV7-2 and TRBJ2-3, with TRBD1 matching 7 bases. Germline trimming cut 5 bases from V and 5 bases from J; bases unmatched to any gene: 4. From germline, CDR1 is SGHTA and CDR2 FQGNSA. This CDR3 spans 13 amino acids. The chain's CDR3 is CASSIRQGDTQYF. CDR3 nucleotides: TGTGCCAGCAGCATCCGACAGGGAGATACGCAGTATTTT.

This clonotype was found many times. This sequence joins TRBV11-2 and TRBJ2-7, with a possible D match to TRBD1 (5 bases). Germline CDR1 is SGHAT and CDR2 is FQNNGV. The CDR3 spans 13 residues. Trimming cost V 0 bases and J 3 bases, with 6 bases left between them. The CDR3 here is CASSLDRDYEQYF. CDR3 in DNA: TGTGCCAGCAGCTTAGACAGGGACTACGAGCAGTACTTC.

This clonotype has a count of ten or more. This chain connects TRBV18 to TRBJ2-7; 7 bases are a match to TRBD1. The CDR3 length is 15 residues. Germline CDR1 and CDR2: KGHSH and LQKENI. The V segment lost 1 base and the J segment 2 bases; nucleotides outside the gene matches: 5. The CDR3 sequence is CASSPRSGGPYEQYF. The CDR3, as DNA: TGTGCCAGCTCACCACGGTCAGGGGGACCCTACGAGCAGTACTTC.

Ten or more counts support this clonotype. This sequence joins TRBV12-3 or TRBV12-4 and TRBJ1-5, with 8 bases that match TRBD1. This CDR3 comprises 17 residues. V lost 3 bases to trimming and J lost 1 base; unmatched junction nucleotides: 8. The CDR3 reads CASSFWAGGVSNQPQHF. The CDR3 bases are TGTGCCAGCAGTTTTTGGGCAGGGGGCGTAAGCAATCAGCCCCAGCATTTT.

V is TRBV28 and J is TRBJ1-1, with D unresolved. The CDR3 loop spans 13 amino acids. Germline CDR1 is MDHEN and CDR2 is SYDVKM. Trimming shortened V by 6 bases and J by 6 bases, and 14 bases separated the two germline ends. This chain's CDR3 is CASSLTSPPEAFF. The CDR3 DNA reads TGTGCCAGCAGCCTCACGTCCCCCCCTGAAGCTTTCTTT.

The chain is built from TRBV14 and TRBJ2-4; the D is unclear. With 0 bases removed from V and 6 bases from J, the gap between germline ends came to 15 bases. Germline V gene lookup returns CDR1 SGHDN and CDR2 FVKESK. The CDR3 has 16 amino acids. The CDR3 protein is CASSQDRGDVRNIQYF. The CDR3 DNA reads TGTGCCAGCAGCCAAGATCGAGGAGACGTCCGAAACATTCAGTACTTC.

This clonotype was seen only a few times. The chain couples TRBV5-1 to TRBJ2-2; D tentatively reads TRBD1 or TRBD2 (6 bases each). V lost 0 bases, J lost 6 bases, and 15 bases lay in between. Germline V gene lookup returns CDR1 SGHRS and CDR2 YFSETQ. This CDR3 is built from 16 residues. The CDR3 here is CASSLEVGGLAGELFF. CDR3 DNA: TGCGCCAGCAGCTTGGAAGTGGGGGGCCTCGCCGGGGAGCTGTTTTTT.

This clonotype was observed many times. The chain combines TRBV28 with TRBJ2-1, with D uncertain. Trimming left V 2 bases short and J 0 bases short, with 11 bases between. This CDR3 is 16 amino acids long. The germline gives CDR1 MDHEN, CDR2 SYDVKM. CDR3 in amino acids: CASSLERLSSYNEQFF. The CDR3 coding sequence is TGTGCCAGCAGTTTAGAGCGACTGAGCTCCTACAATGAGCAGTTCTTC.